This entry features one TCR beta chain sequence. This CDR3 comprises 15 residues. V was pared by 5 bases and J by 3 bases, with 13 bases between. Germline CDR1 reads SGHTA; CDR2 reads FQGTGA. The data are from a study of shared clonotypes between healthy human individuals. Methods used by the authors: Because ImmunoSEQ provided only junction sequences with no quality scores, the filtering differed. Sequencing used immunoSEQ multiplex PCR; TCRdb keeps in-frame clones, though not all of them. That table gives V, J and clone size, and the DNA gave D and trimming. The sample contains roughly 500,000 clones, approximately 84% of which appear only once.

Sequencing was performed on PBMCs. This chain connects TRBV7-3 to TRBJ2-2; D gene ambiguous. This sequence was found in a woman between 40 and 55 years old in good health. Some clones in this sample may be carry-over from other donors' samples. CDR3 in amino acids: CASSRSSLDTGELFF. Here the CDR3 DNA reads TGTGCCAGCAGCAGGTCGAGCTTGGACACCGGGGAGCTGTTTTTT. The whole variable domain, filled in from reference TRBV7-3 and TRBJ2-2, reads GAGVSQTPSNKVTEKGKYVELRCDPISGHTALYWYRQSLGQGPEFLIYFQGTGAADDSGLPNDRFFAVRPEGSVSTLKIQRTERGDSAVYLCASSRSSLDTGELFFGEGSRLTVL.